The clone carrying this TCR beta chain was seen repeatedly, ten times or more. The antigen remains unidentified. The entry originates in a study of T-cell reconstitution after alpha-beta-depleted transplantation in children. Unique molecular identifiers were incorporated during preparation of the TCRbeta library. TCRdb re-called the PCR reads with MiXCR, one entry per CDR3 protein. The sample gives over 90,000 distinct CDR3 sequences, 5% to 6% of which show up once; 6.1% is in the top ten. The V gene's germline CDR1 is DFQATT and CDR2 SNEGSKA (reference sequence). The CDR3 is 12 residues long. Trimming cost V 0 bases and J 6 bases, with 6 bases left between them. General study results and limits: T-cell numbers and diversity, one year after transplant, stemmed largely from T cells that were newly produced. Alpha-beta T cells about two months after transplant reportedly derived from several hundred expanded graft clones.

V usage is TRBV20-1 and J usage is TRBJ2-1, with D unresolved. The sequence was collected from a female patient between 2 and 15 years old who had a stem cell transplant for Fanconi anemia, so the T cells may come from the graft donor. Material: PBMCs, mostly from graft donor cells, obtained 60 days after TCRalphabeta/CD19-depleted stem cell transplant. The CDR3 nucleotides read TGCAGTGCTAGAGAGTCACCCAATGAGCAGTTCTTC. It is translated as CSARESPNEQFF.